A single T cell receptor beta chain is shown here with its context. The data are from a study of T cell responses to AZD1222 COVID-19 vaccine. This CDR3 has 16 residues. Germline values: CDR1 SGHVS, CDR2 FQNEAQ. V shed 1 base, J shed 5 bases, and the junction held 8 bases outside the gene matches. Assay used: immunoSEQ multiplex PCR; TCRdb lists only in-frame clones, some missing. The table has 80,000 to 100,000 clones, 86% seen once. The gene calls are TRBV7-8 and TRBJ1-5; 7 bases align to TRBD1. This sequence was found in an adult who received the AZD1222 COVID-19 vaccine. Specimen: peripheral blood, collected 28 days after the second AZD1222 dose. Here the CDR3 DNA reads TGTGCCAGCAGCTTAGGTGCGACAGGGAGCGATCAGCCCCAGCATTTT. Protein product: CASSLGATGSDQPQHF.